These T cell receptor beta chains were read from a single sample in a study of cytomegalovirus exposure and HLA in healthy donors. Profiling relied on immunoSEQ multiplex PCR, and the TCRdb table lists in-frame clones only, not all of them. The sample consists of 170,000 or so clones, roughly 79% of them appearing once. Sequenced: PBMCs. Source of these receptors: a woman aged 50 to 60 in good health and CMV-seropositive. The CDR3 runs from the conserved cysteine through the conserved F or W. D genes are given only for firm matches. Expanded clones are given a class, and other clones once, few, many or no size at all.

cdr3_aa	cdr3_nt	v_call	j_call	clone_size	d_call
CASSLGRGPGTEAFF	TGCGCCAGCAGCTTGGGGCGGGGGCCGGGCACTGAAGCTTTCTTT	TRBV5-1	TRBJ1-1	once	.
CASSRQGGGYTF	TGTGCCAGCAGTCGCCAGGGGGGAGGCTACACCTTC	TRBV6-5	TRBJ1-2	.	TRBD1
CASSPQAGGQGYYGYTF	TGCGCCAGCAGCCCCCAAGCGGGGGGACAGGGGTACTATGGCTACACCTTC	TRBV4-3	TRBJ1-2	.	TRBD1
CASSPTDGRGNTEAFF	TGTGCCAGCAGCCCCACGGACGGTAGGGGAAACACTGAAGCTTTCTTT	TRBV9	TRBJ1-1	.	.
CASSESSGEAYEQYF	TGTGCCAGCAGCGAATCTAGCGGCGAGGCCTACGAGCAGTACTTC	TRBV7-2	TRBJ2-7	.	TRBD2
CAWSVFGQGKVSGNTIYF	TGTGCCTGGAGTGTCTTTGGACAGGGGAAAGTCTCTGGAAACACCATATATTTT	TRBV30	TRBJ1-3	.	TRBD1
CTSSDHRASSYNEQFF	TGCACCAGCAGTGATCACAGGGCGAGCTCCTACAATGAGCAGTTCTTC	TRBV10-1	TRBJ2-1	.	.
CASSYSGQENQPQHF	TGTGCCAGCAGTTACTCGGGACAGGAGAATCAGCCCCAGCATTTT	TRBV6-6	TRBJ1-5	.	TRBD1
CASSPGQGAETQYF	TGTGCTAGCAGCCCCGGACAGGGGGCAGAGACCCAGTACTTC	TRBV7-7	TRBJ2-5	.	TRBD1
CASSRGETQYF	TGTGCCAGCTCCCGCGGGGAGACCCAGTACTTC	TRBV7-2	TRBJ2-5	.	.
CASSLLTGGEQFF	TGTGCCAGCAGCTTACTTACTGGCGGGGAGCAGTTCTTC	TRBV7-9	TRBJ2-1	.	.
CASSEAGGDSPLHF	TGTGCCAGCAGTGAAGCGGGGGGGGATTCACCCCTCCACTTT	TRBV2	TRBJ1-6	.	.
CASSTGTGDENEQFF	TGTGCCAGCAGTACCGGGACAGGGGATGAAAATGAGCAGTTCTTC	TRBV5-4	TRBJ2-1	.	TRBD1
CATSRGTRLGYTF	TGTGCCACCAGCAGAGGCACCCGGTTAGGCTACACCTTC	TRBV15	TRBJ1-2	.	.
CASSQAETGLQPQHF	TGCGCCAGCAGCCAAGCCGAGACAGGCCTTCAGCCCCAGCATTTT	TRBV4-1	TRBJ1-5	few	.
CASSPGGLSGRAGHEQFF	TGTGCCAGCAGCCCGGGAGGATTAAGCGGGAGGGCGGGCCATGAGCAGTTCTTC	TRBV7-6	TRBJ2-1	few	TRBD2
CAWSGGRLFTDTQYF	TGTGCCTGGAGCGGCGGGAGGCTCTTCACAGATACGCAGTATTTT	TRBV30	TRBJ2-3	.	TRBD2
CASSFLYRGLGTQYF	TGTGCCAGCAGCTTTTTGTACAGGGGTCTAGGGACCCAGTACTTC	TRBV28	TRBJ2-5	.	TRBD1
CARSGGTACGEQYF	TGTGCCAGAAGCGGGGGGACAGCTTGTGGCGAGCAGTACTTC	TRBV5-3	TRBJ2-7	few	.
CASSRWGAGGSYEQYF	TGTGCCAGCAGCAGGTGGGGAGCGGGGGGTTCCTACGAGCAGTACTTC	TRBV11-3	TRBJ2-7	.	TRBD2
CASSSVAGGPIYEQYF	TGTGCCAGCAGCTCCGTAGCGGGAGGGCCTATTTACGAGCAGTACTTC	TRBV7-2	TRBJ2-7	.	TRBD2
CASSPQGADYNEKLFF	TGTGCCAGCTCACCACAGGGGGCGGACTATAATGAAAAACTGTTTTTT	TRBV18	TRBJ1-4	.	TRBD1
CASSLEGQGTLGEKLFF	TGCGCCAGCAGCTTGGAGGGGCAGGGGACCTTAGGCGAAAAACTGTTTTTT	TRBV5-1	TRBJ1-4	.	.
CAIRAEGQPQHF	TGTGCCATCAGGGCGGAGGGTCAGCCCCAGCATTTT	TRBV10-3	TRBJ1-5	.	.
CATSRDLTSSYNEQFF	TGTGCCACCAGCAGAGATTTAACGAGCTCCTACAATGAGCAGTTCTTC	TRBV15	TRBJ2-1	once	.
CAGSQEGTTIGAGYTF	TGTGCCGGCAGCCAAGAGGGGACTACTATAGGGGCTGGCTACACCTTC	TRBV4-2	TRBJ1-2	.	.
CASSPSENREAFF	TGTGCCAGCTCACCATCGGAAAACAGAGAAGCTTTCTTT	TRBV18	TRBJ1-1	once	.
CASSQAGQTQETQYF	TGTGCCAGCAGCCAAGCAGGTCAGACCCAAGAGACCCAGTACTTC	TRBV4-2	TRBJ2-5	.	.
CASSVQDEQYF	TGTGCCAGTAGTGTACAGGACGAGCAGTACTTC	TRBV19	TRBJ2-7	.	.
CASSQVRGTGELFF	TGTGCCAGCAGCCAAGTCCGAGGGACCGGGGAGCTGTTTTTT	TRBV4-2	TRBJ2-2	once	.
CASRGGQGSYEQYF	TGTGCCAGCAGGGGGGGACAGGGTTCCTACGAGCAGTACTTC	TRBV6-5	TRBJ2-7	.	TRBD1
CASSYSPDRGYTQYF	TGTGCCAGCAGTTACTCCCCCGACAGGGGGTATACGCAGTATTTT	TRBV6-5	TRBJ2-3	.	TRBD1
CASSQNWASWGYTF	TGCGCCAGCAGCCAGAATTGGGCCTCCTGGGGCTACACCTTC	TRBV4-3	TRBJ1-2	.	.
CASTKSGQGAREQYF	TGTGCCAGCACTAAATCGGGACAGGGGGCCAGGGAGCAGTACTTC	TRBV28	TRBJ2-5	once	TRBD1
CASSSLDRGNEKLFF	TGCGCCAGCAGCTCTTTGGACAGGGGAAATGAAAAACTGTTTTTT	TRBV5-1	TRBJ1-4	.	TRBD1
CASSLELALDSGELFF	TGTGCCAGCAGCTTAGAACTAGCGCTTGATTCCGGGGAGCTGTTTTTT	TRBV11-1	TRBJ2-2	few	TRBD2
CASSQEAGQGEKLFF	TGCGCCAGCAGCCAAGAGGCAGGGCAGGGTGAAAAACTGTTTTTT	TRBV4-3	TRBJ1-4	.	.